This TCR beta chain was identified in a study of identical twins. The study's findings and limits: Twin-shared out-of-frame alpha sequences showed excess low generation probability.

As regards this clonotype: Its antigen is as yet unknown.

V lost 6 bases to trimming and J lost 11 bases, with 16 bases between them. CDR1 is SGHAT, CDR2 FQNNGV, per germline. The CDR3 consists of 12 residues. TCRdb redid the calling of the 5' RACE reads with MiXCR, one entry per CDR3 protein. The data show about 1.7 million distinct CDR3 sequences, less than 35% seen once. The sample consisted of cord blood. V and J are TRBV11-2 and TRBJ2-5; perhaps TRBD2 as D (5 bases). The receptor was isolated from a newborn girl in good health. The CDR3 spells CASSYIFGEQYF. The CDR3, as DNA: TGTGCCAGCAGTTACATTTTCGGGGAGCAGTACTTC.